This paragraph reports one T cell receptor beta chain. Here immunoSEQ multiplex PCR was the method, and the copy in TCRdb shows in-frame clones only, minus some. The profile shows over 100,000 clones, around 83% of them singletons. Germline lookup yields CDR1 LGHNA and CDR2 YNFKEQ. CDR3 length: 17 amino acids. Losses at the gene ends were 3 bases for V and 0 bases for J; bases not matched to a gene: 8. These data originate in a study of T cell clones after liver transplantation. The sequence was collected from a human donor who received a liver transplant. The V call is TRBV4-2, the J call TRBJ1-5; TRBD1 agrees at 7 bases. Sequences were derived from CD4+ T cells from blood, sampled before liver transplant. The CDR3 sequence: CASSQEGTANSNQPQHF. CDR3 coding DNA: TGTGCCAGCAGCCAGGAAGGGACAGCTAATAGCAATCAGCCCCAGCATTTT.